This is a list of T cell receptor beta chains from one sample in a study of CD8+ T cells in alopecia areata. The protocol was immunoSEQ multiplex PCR, while the TCRdb copy is restricted to in-frame clones and leaves out a portion. The sample includes about 120,000 clones, 55% to 70% seen only once; the top ten take 2.8%. The sequencing input was CD4+ T cells sorted from blood. These receptors all come from a human donor in good health. Both conserved end residues are part of each CDR3. Each record gives: CDR3 protein, CDR3 DNA, J gene, CDR3 length, D gene, V gene, clone size. A D gene is named only where the DNA matches it firmly. Some rows have no size entry. The others give once, few or many, or a class for an expanded clone.

CDR3: CASSFGQGANGELFF
DNA: TGTGCCAGCAGCTTCGGACAGGGGGCTAACGGGGAGCTGTTTTTT
J: TRBJ2-2
length: 15
D: TRBD1
V: TRBV7-9
size: -

CDR3: CASSSLAGYTNYGYTF
DNA: TGTGCCAGCAGCTCACTTGCAGGGTACACTAACTATGGCTACACCTTC
J: TRBJ1-2
length: 16
D: -
V: TRBV5-6
size: -

CDR3: CSASVGLGTDTQYF
DNA: TGCAGCGCCTCCGTAGGGTTGGGAACAGATACGCAGTATTTT
J: TRBJ2-3
length: 14
D: -
V: TRBV29-1
size: few

CDR3: CASSDRQGNQPQHF
DNA: TGTGCCAGCAGTGATCGACAGGGGAATCAGCCCCAGCATTTT
J: TRBJ1-5
length: 14
D: TRBD1
V: TRBV2
size: -

CDR3: CASSGGGPTDTQYF
DNA: TGCGCCAGCAGCGGCGGGGGGCCCACAGATACGCAGTATTTT
J: TRBJ2-3
length: 14
D: TRBD2
V: TRBV5-1
size: -

CDR3: CASSPRADRIYEQYF
DNA: TGTGCCAGCTCACCCCGAGCCGACAGGATATACGAGCAGTACTTC
J: TRBJ2-7
length: 15
D: -
V: TRBV18
size: many

CDR3: CASSLQGGTDTQYF
DNA: TGTGCCAGCAGCTTGCAGGGGGGCACAGATACGCAGTATTTT
J: TRBJ2-3
length: 14
D: TRBD1
V: TRBV7-3
size: few

CDR3: CASSSPASGKYEQYF
DNA: TGTGCCAGCAGTTCCCCGGCTAGCGGGAAATACGAGCAGTACTTC
J: TRBJ2-7
length: 15
D: TRBD2
V: TRBV28
size: -

CDR3: CAWKESTEAFF
DNA: TGTGCCTGGAAGGAAAGCACTGAAGCTTTCTTT
J: TRBJ1-1
length: 11
D: -
V: TRBV30
size: -

CDR3: CAWSVQGKSYGYTF
DNA: TGTGCCTGGAGTGTACAGGGGAAAAGCTATGGCTACACCTTC
J: TRBJ1-2
length: 14
D: TRBD1
V: TRBV30
size: -

CDR3: CASSQGIIETQYF
DNA: TGCGCCAGCAGCCAAGGGATTATAGAGACCCAGTACTTC
J: TRBJ2-5
length: 13
D: -
V: TRBV4-1
size: -

CDR3: CASTGRTPYNEQFF
DNA: TGTGCCAGTACAGGGAGAACTCCCTACAATGAGCAGTTCTTC
J: TRBJ2-1
length: 14
D: -
V: TRBV7-2
size: -

CDR3: CASGLDHRGGNTEAFF
DNA: TGTGCTAGTGGTTTGGACCACAGGGGCGGGAACACTGAAGCTTTCTTT
J: TRBJ1-1
length: 16
D: TRBD1
V: TRBV12-5
size: -

CDR3: CASRPGLAGKETQYF
DNA: TGTGCCAGCAGACCTGGACTAGCGGGGAAAGAGACCCAGTACTTC
J: TRBJ2-5
length: 15
D: TRBD2
V: TRBV5-4
size: once

CDR3: CSVEEAGQSGYTF
DNA: TGCAGCGTTGAAGAGGCTGGACAGTCTGGCTACACCTTC
J: TRBJ1-2
length: 13
D: -
V: TRBV29-1
size: -

CDR3: CASTPGDRSNYGYTF
DNA: TGTGCCAGCACCCCAGGGGACAGGAGTAACTATGGCTACACCTTC
J: TRBJ1-2
length: 15
D: TRBD1
V: TRBV6-1
size: -

CDR3: CAWDGRYYGYTF
DNA: TGTGCCTGGGATGGGCGGTACTATGGCTACACCTTC
J: TRBJ1-2
length: 12
D: -
V: TRBV30
size: -

CDR3: CASSEASVWVPNTGELFF
DNA: TGTGCCAGCAGTGAAGCGTCGGTGTGGGTTCCTAACACCGGGGAGCTGTTTTTT
J: TRBJ2-2
length: 18
D: -
V: TRBV2
size: -

CDR3: CASRGRLRGTSDTQYF
DNA: TGTGCCAGCAGGGGGCGGTTGAGGGGGACCTCAGATACGCAGTATTTT
J: TRBJ2-3
length: 16
D: -
V: TRBV2
size: -

CDR3: CASSKTSAADTQYF
DNA: TGCGCCAGCAGCAAGACTAGCGCCGCAGATACGCAGTATTTT
J: TRBJ2-3
length: 14
D: TRBD2
V: TRBV5-1
size: -

CDR3: CASKAGMGTGELFF
DNA: TGTGCCAGCAAGGCGGGGATGGGCACCGGGGAGCTGTTTTTT
J: TRBJ2-2
length: 14
D: -
V: TRBV7-2
size: medium-sized

CDR3: CASSLERRNEQFF
DNA: TGTGCCAGCAGCTTGGAGCGTCGCAATGAGCAGTTCTTC
J: TRBJ2-1
length: 13
D: -
V: TRBV5-6
size: few

CDR3: CASRGTGQFYGYTF
DNA: TGCGCCAGCAGAGGGACGGGACAGTTCTATGGCTACACCTTC
J: TRBJ1-2
length: 14
D: TRBD1
V: TRBV5-1
size: -

CDR3: CASSLGPGGGEAFF
DNA: TGTGCCAGCAGCTTAGGGCCCGGAGGGGGTGAAGCTTTCTTT
J: TRBJ1-1
length: 14
D: -
V: TRBV7-9
size: -

CDR3: CASTLGRENIQYF
DNA: TGTGCCAGCACCCTCGGCAGGGAAAACATTCAGTACTTC
J: TRBJ2-4
length: 13
D: -
V: TRBV7-8
size: -

CDR3: CSVVVRGTSYGQYF
DNA: TGCAGCGTTGTGGTCAGGGGGACCTCCTACGGGCAGTACTTC
J: TRBJ2-7
length: 14
D: TRBD1
V: TRBV29-1
size: once

CDR3: CSVAGTGVYEQYF
DNA: TGCAGCGTGGCCGGGACAGGGGTATACGAGCAGTACTTC
J: TRBJ2-7
length: 13
D: TRBD1
V: TRBV29-1
size: -

CDR3: CASSDSLNTGELFF
DNA: TGTGCCAGCAGTGACAGCCTGAACACCGGGGAGCTGTTTTTT
J: TRBJ2-2
length: 14
D: -
V: TRBV25-1
size: -

CDR3: CASSQVFSEGDYGYTF
DNA: TGCGCCAGCAGCCAAGTTTTCTCGGAAGGGGACTATGGCTACACCTTC
J: TRBJ1-2
length: 16
D: -
V: TRBV4-1
size: -

CDR3: CSVGVDKYNEQFF
DNA: TGCAGCGTTGGGGTGGACAAATACAATGAGCAGTTCTTC
J: TRBJ2-1
length: 13
D: -
V: TRBV29-1
size: -

CDR3: CASSLRGQGANVLTF
DNA: TGTGCCAGCAGCTTGAGGGGCCAGGGGGCCAACGTCCTGACTTTC
J: TRBJ2-6
length: 15
D: -
V: TRBV5-4
size: -

CDR3: CASSTKGDTQYF
DNA: TGTGCCAGCAGCACGAAGGGAGATACGCAGTATTTT
J: TRBJ2-3
length: 12
D: -
V: TRBV28
size: -

CDR3: CASSLGGPLGGYTF
DNA: TGTGCCAGCAGCTTAGGGGGGCCCCTCGGGGGCTACACCTTC
J: TRBJ1-2
length: 14
D: -
V: TRBV7-2
size: -

CDR3: CSVGGYRGEEDGYTF
DNA: TGCAGCGTTGGAGGTTATCGGGGGGAGGAGGATGGCTACACCTTC
J: TRBJ1-2
length: 15
D: -
V: TRBV29-1
size: few

CDR3: CASRQYNEQFF
DNA: TGTGCCAGCAGACAATACAATGAGCAGTTCTTC
J: TRBJ2-1
length: 11
D: -
V: TRBV6-5
size: once

CDR3: CASSAYRGGTDTQYF
DNA: TGTGCCAGCAGTGCATATCGGGGGGGCACAGATACGCAGTATTTT
J: TRBJ2-3
length: 15
D: TRBD2
V: TRBV2
size: few

CDR3: CSATGGAGYTF
DNA: TGCAGTGCCACAGGGGGAGCTGGCTACACCTTC
J: TRBJ1-2
length: 11
D: TRBD1
V: TRBV20-1
size: -

CDR3: CAWSGGSETQYF
DNA: TGTGCCTGGAGCGGAGGGTCAGAGACCCAGTACTTC
J: TRBJ2-5
length: 12
D: -
V: TRBV30
size: -

CDR3: CASSVDGTSAREQFF
DNA: TGTGCCAGCAGCGTAGACGGGACTAGCGCGCGTGAGCAGTTCTTC
J: TRBJ2-1
length: 15
D: TRBD2
V: TRBV9
size: few

CDR3: CASTPGANVLTF
DNA: TGTGCCAGCACTCCTGGGGCCAACGTCCTGACTTTC
J: TRBJ2-6
length: 12
D: -
V: TRBV6-1
size: -

CDR3: CASSLGGGETQYF
DNA: TGTGCCAGCAGCCTCGGGGGGGGAGAGACCCAGTACTTC
J: TRBJ2-5
length: 13
D: TRBD2
V: TRBV11-2
size: -

CDR3: CAWSTRGTVRKF
DNA: TGTGCCTGGAGTACCCGGGGGACGGTCAGGAAATTC
J: TRBJ2-4
length: 12
D: -
V: TRBV30
size: -

CDR3: CASSSSHGDGNSPLHF
DNA: TGTGCCAGCAGTTCATCGCATGGGGACGGGAATTCACCCCTCCACTTT
J: TRBJ1-6
length: 16
D: -
V: TRBV6-6
size: -

CDR3: CSVEPGRAGELFF
DNA: TGCAGCGTTGAGCCAGGGAGGGCCGGGGAGCTGTTTTTT
J: TRBJ2-2
length: 13
D: TRBD2
V: TRBV29-1
size: few

CDR3: CASSPGPGSNQPQHF
DNA: TGCGCCAGCAGCCCGGGACCTGGGAGCAATCAGCCCCAGCATTTT
J: TRBJ1-5
length: 15
D: -
V: TRBV5-1
size: -

CDR3: CASSLVVGQETQYF
DNA: TGTGCCAGCAGCTTAGTGGTCGGTCAAGAGACCCAGTACTTC
J: TRBJ2-5
length: 14
D: -
V: TRBV11-2
size: -

CDR3: CASSYGGTGNTIYF
DNA: TGTGCCAGCAGTTACGGAGGAACTGGAAACACCATATATTTT
J: TRBJ1-3
length: 14
D: -
V: TRBV6-6
size: -

CDR3: CASNQTVGNTIYF
DNA: TGTGCCAGCAACCAGACAGTTGGAAACACCATATATTTT
J: TRBJ1-3
length: 13
D: -
V: TRBV27
size: -

CDR3: CASSNLGQGRTDTQYF
DNA: TGTGCCAGCAGCAACCTCGGACAGGGCCGCACAGATACGCAGTATTTT
J: TRBJ2-3
length: 16
D: TRBD1
V: TRBV7-6
size: -

CDR3: CASRTGFEGETQYF
DNA: TGCGCCAGCAGGACGGGCTTCGAGGGGGAGACCCAGTACTTC
J: TRBJ2-5
length: 14
D: -
V: TRBV5-1
size: -

CDR3: CASSLVGPSNTEAFF
DNA: TGTGCCAGCAGCTTAGTGGGTCCTTCGAACACTGAAGCTTTCTTT
J: TRBJ1-1
length: 15
D: -
V: TRBV11-2
size: -

CDR3: CAWSTGTPHEQYF
DNA: TGTGCCTGGAGTACAGGGACCCCCCACGAGCAGTACTTC
J: TRBJ2-7
length: 13
D: -
V: TRBV30
size: -

CDR3: CASSSRYRDGTDTQYF
DNA: TGTGCCAGCAGTTCCCGATACAGGGACGGCACAGATACGCAGTATTTT
J: TRBJ2-3
length: 16
D: -
V: TRBV6-5
size: -

CDR3: CASSRGLAGGQRNEQFF
DNA: TGCGCCAGCAGCCGAGGATTAGCGGGGGGGCAGCGGAATGAGCAGTTCTTC
J: TRBJ2-1
length: 17
D: TRBD2
V: TRBV4-1
size: many